This is a list of T cell receptor beta chains from one sample in a study of blood T cells in healthy people across ages. TCRdb re-called the 5' RACE reads through MiXCR, storing one row per CDR3 protein. The sample contains over 1.5 million distinct CDR3 sequences, just under 50% of which appear only once. Material for sequencing was blood. The receptors here all came from a woman aged 35 to 49 in good health. Each CDR3 is given with its conserved first and last residue. The D gene is left open where the match is weak. Some rows mark clone size as missing; the rest say once, few, many or name a class of expanded clone.

TRBV7-9	.	TRBJ2-2	TRBD2	CASSISGTNTGELFF	TGTGCCAGCAGCATTAGCGGGACGAACACCGGGGAGCTGTTTTTT
TRBV28	.	TRBJ2-4	.	CASTQPKQDKNIQYF	TGTGCCAGCACCCAGCCGAAGCAGGACAAAAACATTCAGTACTTC
TRBV6-5	.	TRBJ1-1	.	CASSYSIGAANTEAFF	TGTGCCAGCAGTTACTCGATCGGAGCTGCGAACACTGAAGCTTTCTTT
TRBV2	few	TRBJ2-5	.	CASSERGREETQYF	TGTGCCAGCAGTGAACGGGGCAGGGAAGAGACCCAGTACTTC
TRBV5-1	.	TRBJ1-2	.	CASSLIIGGYGYTF	TGCGCCAGCAGCTTGATCATAGGGGGGTATGGCTACACCTTC
TRBV7-2	.	TRBJ2-3	.	CASSLNPGARGTDTQYF	TGTGCCAGCAGCTTGAACCCTGGGGCGAGGGGAACAGATACGCAGTATTTT
TRBV20-1	few	TRBJ1-2	TRBD1	CSARVNRDRDGYTF	TGCAGTGCTAGAGTGAATAGGGACAGAGATGGCTACACCTTC
TRBV20-1	many	TRBJ2-3	.	CSASGSESQYF	TGCAGTGCTAGTGGATCAGAGTCGCAGTATTTT
TRBV7-2	.	TRBJ2-3	.	CASRRETGFATQYF	TGTGCCAGCAGAAGAGAAACAGGGTTTGCTACGCAGTATTTT
TRBV20-1	.	TRBJ1-1	TRBD1	CSARAPNRGEAFF	TGCAGTGCTAGGGCCCCGAACAGGGGTGAAGCTTTCTTT
TRBV10-3	.	TRBJ2-1	TRBD2	CAIRESGGGARQFF	TGTGCCATCAGGGAGTCTGGCGGGGGGGCGAGGCAGTTCTTC
TRBV6-2/TRBV6-3	few	TRBJ1-1	.	CASSTPDAPGAFF	TGTGCCAGCAGCACGCCGGACGCTCCCGGGGCTTTCTTT
TRBV28	few	TRBJ2-1	TRBD2	CASSSQRGRGNEQFF	TGTGCCAGCAGTTCACAGCGGGGGAGGGGGAATGAGCAGTTCTTC
TRBV28	few	TRBJ2-6	TRBD1	CASRIADRAGANVLTF	TGTGCCAGCAGGATCGCGGACAGGGCTGGGGCCAACGTCCTGACTTTC
TRBV20-1	.	TRBJ1-2	.	CSAPATRGYTF	TGCAGCGCCCCGGCCACTCGGGGCTACACCTTC
TRBV7-4	.	TRBJ1-2	TRBD1	CASSLGGTELRGYTF	TGTGCCAGCAGCTTAGGTGGGACAGAACTCCGTGGCTACACCTTC
TRBV4-3	.	TRBJ2-5	.	CASSQEDGFQETQYF	TGCGCCAGCAGCCAAGAAGACGGGTTCCAAGAGACCCAGTACTTC
TRBV18	.	TRBJ2-5	.	CASSPVAGVEVNEQYF	TGTGCCAGCTCACCGGTCGCAGGGGTGGAGGTCAATGAGCAGTACTTC
TRBV20-1	few	TRBJ1-2	TRBD1	CSAVSGQGVNYGYTF	TGCAGTGCTGTCTCTGGGCAGGGGGTCAACTATGGCTACACCTTC
TRBV6-2/TRBV6-3	.	TRBJ2-1	.	CASSYSDMYNEQFF	TGTGCCAGCAGTTACTCGGACATGTACAATGAGCAGTTCTTC